This T cell receptor beta chain was documented in a study of PD-L1 blockade in urothelial cancer. Study details: Chemotherapy regimens numbering 0 to 3 had been given to patients. Samples of blood were analyzed 3 weeks (second dose) and 6 weeks after treatment start. Study results and caveats: Patients with durable benefit had greater blood expansion of tumor-associated TCR clones 3 weeks into treatment. Pretreatment TCR clonality in blood, when below the median, was predictive of better survival.

Generated by immunoSEQ multiplex PCR, the TCRdb table keeps only in-frame clones and is missing some. The sample records about 50,000 clones, roughly 80% being singletons. To note about this clone: Its antigen is undetermined.

The CDR3 runs 16 residues. V lost 10 bases and J lost 5; bases outside the gene matches: 14. Germline assignment: CDR1 SNHLY and CDR2 FYNNEI. This sample's time point: peripheral blood 6 weeks after treatment start. This clonotype was obtained from a man between 70 and 80 years old with urothelial cancer. The rearrangement joins TRBV2 to TRBJ2-7; 13 nucleotides line up with TRBD2. The sample was PBMCs, taken around atezolizumab (anti-PD-L1) treatment. The CDR3 coding sequence is TGTGCCACCTCTTTCTACGGGACTAGCGGGAACCACGAGCAGTACTTC. Translation: CATSFYGTSGNHEQYF.